This TCR beta chain was observed in a study of regulatory and conventional T cells in breast cancer (dated by TCRdb to between 2015 and 2017). Germline trimming amounts to 8 bases on V and 3 bases on J, with 7 as the count of junction bases outside the gene matches. There are 14 amino acids in the CDR3, from cysteine to phenylalanine inclusive. The kept DNA is CDR3 alone, 42 bases in frame from the first base. The germline V gene provides CDR1 SNHLY and CDR2 FYNNEI. This clonotype is deemed medium-sized (0.01 to 0.1%). Its antigen remains unidentified. Base qualities were left out, and no much larger clone turns up one base away. The receptor library was made with PCR. The run used an Illumina MiSeq. TCRdb reran the public reads through fastp at Q25 and MiXCR, keeping productive beta chains. One record per CDR3 amino acid sequence lists the most common genes and DNA. The sample data list 10,000 or so distinct CDR3 sequences, and around a third of these were observed just once. Around 5.9% of the sample rests with the top ten.

This receptor was obtained from a male donor in good health. Here the chain combines TRBV2 and TRBJ2-1; TRBD2 fits 7 bases in the junction. Sample: conventional T cells from blood. Here is the DNA: TGTGCCAGCCAGGCTAGCGGAGTCTACAATGAGCAGTTCTTC. It translates as CASQASGVYNEQFF.